These T cell receptor beta chains were read from a single sample in a study of cytomegalovirus exposure and HLA in healthy donors. The repertoire was sequenced with immunoSEQ multiplex PCR; TCRdb's copy has only in-frame clones and lacks some. The table lists some 200,000 clones, about 89% of them singletons. Source material: PBMCs. The receptors here all came from a man aged 25-45 years in good health and CMV-seropositive. The CDR3 runs from the conserved cysteine through the conserved F or W. A D gene is named only where the DNA matches it firmly. Clone size appears in some rows only: once, few, many, or a class for an expanded clone.

D	size	V	J	DNA	CDR3
.	.	TRBV9	TRBJ2-7	TGTGCCAGCAGCGTAGGTATTTCCTACGAGCAGTACTTC	CASSVGISYEQYF
TRBD2	.	TRBV4-3	TRBJ2-3	TGCGCCAGCAGCCAGACCAGCGGGGCAGTCACAGATACGCAGTATTTT	CASSQTSGAVTDTQYF
.	many	TRBV9	TRBJ2-7	TGTGCCAGCAGCGTAAGATGGGAAGCCTACGAGCAGTACTTC	CASSVRWEAYEQYF
.	.	TRBV6-1	TRBJ1-4	TGTGCCAGCAGTGGAAACCCGGGGGCCTCGATGGGGGAAAAACTGTTTTTT	CASSGNPGASMGEKLFF
TRBD1	.	TRBV5-1	TRBJ2-7	TGCGCCAGCAGCTTGGGACAGGGGGATTACGAGCAGTACTTC	CASSLGQGDYEQYF
TRBD1	few	TRBV5-6	TRBJ1-2	TGTGCCAGCAGCTTGGACAGGGGATATGGCTACACCTTC	CASSLDRGYGYTF
.	.	TRBV5-4	TRBJ1-6	TGTGCCAGCAGCTTCGAGGATGGGATCCGTTCACCCCTCCACTTT	CASSFEDGIRSPLHF
TRBD1	.	TRBV5-4	TRBJ1-2	TGTGCCAGCAGCTTGGATAACCAGGGGGGGTTCGTAGGAGGCTACACCTTC	CASSLDNQGGFVGGYTF
.	.	TRBV12-2	TRBJ2-7	TGTGCAAGTCGCTTAGCGCGGGGTAGAGCAGTCTACGAGCAGTACTTC	CASRLARGRAVYEQYF
TRBD1	.	TRBV2	TRBJ1-6	TGTGCCAGCAGCTGGGGACAGTCTAATTCACCCCTCCACTTT	CASSWGQSNSPLHF
.	once	TRBV23-1	TRBJ1-2	TGCGCCAGCAGTCACGTTCTGGACCACTATGGCTACACCTTC	CASSHVLDHYGYTF